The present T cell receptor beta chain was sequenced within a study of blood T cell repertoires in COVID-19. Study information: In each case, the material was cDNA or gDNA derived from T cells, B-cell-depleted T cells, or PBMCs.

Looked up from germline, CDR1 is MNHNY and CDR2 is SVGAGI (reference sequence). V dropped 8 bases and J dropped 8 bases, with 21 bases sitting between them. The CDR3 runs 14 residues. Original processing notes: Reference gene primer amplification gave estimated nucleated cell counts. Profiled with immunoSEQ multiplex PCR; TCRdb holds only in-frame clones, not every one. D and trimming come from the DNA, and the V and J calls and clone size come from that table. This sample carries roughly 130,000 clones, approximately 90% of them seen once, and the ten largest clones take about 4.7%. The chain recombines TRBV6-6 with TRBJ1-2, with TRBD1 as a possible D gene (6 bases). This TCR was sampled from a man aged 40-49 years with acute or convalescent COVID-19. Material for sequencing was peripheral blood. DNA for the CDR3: TGTGCCAGCTTCCACAGGGATGAGGTAAACGGCTACACCTTC. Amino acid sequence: CASFHRDEVNGYTF.